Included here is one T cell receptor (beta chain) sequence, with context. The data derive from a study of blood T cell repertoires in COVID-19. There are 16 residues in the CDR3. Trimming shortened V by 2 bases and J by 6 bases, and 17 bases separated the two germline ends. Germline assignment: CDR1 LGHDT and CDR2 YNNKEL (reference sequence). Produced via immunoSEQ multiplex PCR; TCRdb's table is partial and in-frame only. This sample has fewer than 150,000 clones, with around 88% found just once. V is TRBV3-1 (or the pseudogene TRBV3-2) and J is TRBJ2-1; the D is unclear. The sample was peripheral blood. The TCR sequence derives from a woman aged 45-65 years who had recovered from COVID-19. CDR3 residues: CASSQHSGSSSNEQFF. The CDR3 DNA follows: TGTGCCAGCAGCCAACATTCCGGGTCCTCCAGCAATGAGCAGTTCTTC.